The next 28 T cell receptor beta chains were all read from a single sample in a study of CD8 T cells in ankylosing spondylitis. Study-wide points: A motif of roughly eight highly homologous TCR beta variants was seen as apparently characteristic of ankylosing spondylitis blood.

TCRdb re-analysed the 5' RACE reads in MiXCR, keeping a single row per CDR3 protein. The sample lists a few hundred thousand distinct CDR3 sequences, 17% occurring once. These TCRs' antigens remain unknown. The sequenced sample was blood, either unsorted or a sorted T cell fraction (not recorded which). The receptors here all came from a male donor with ankylosing spondylitis.

The chain has TRBV7-2 and TRBJ1-4; 9 nucleotides align to TRBD1. Germline values: CDR1 SGHTA, CDR2 FQGNSA. The CDR3 extends over 15 amino acids. Unmatched junction bases numbered 5, after V lost 1 base and J lost 8 bases. Here the CDR3 reads CASSLGDREGEKLFF. CDR3 nucleotides: TGTGCCAGCAGCTTAGGGGACAGGGAGGGCGAAAAACTGTTTTTT.

This clonotype was recorded many times. The chain carries TRBV12-3 or TRBV12-4 and TRBJ1-3; D is unclear. The length of the CDR3 is 12 residues. Trimming cost V 4 bases and J 4 bases, with 5 bases left between them. CDR3: CASSSQGNTIYF. CDR3 DNA sequence: TGTGCCAGCAGTTCACAGGGAAACACCATATATTTT.

There are many counts of this clonotype. The chain couples TRBV5-1 to TRBJ2-3; 13 bases are a match to TRBD2. The germline gives CDR1 SGHRS, CDR2 YFSETQ. The CDR3 is 18 amino acids. After removal of 4 bases from V and 4 bases from J, the junction contained 12 bases not matched to a gene. The CDR3 DNA is TGCGCCAGCAGCAACCCGGGACTAGCGGGGAGATCGTCAGATACGCAGTATTTT. This codes for CASSNPGLAGRSSDTQYF.

The chain joins TRBV20-1 to TRBJ1-2; D gene ambiguous. This CDR3 comprises 15 residues. The V and J ends lost 0 bases and 4 bases respectively, with 15 bases between them. Germline CDR1 and CDR2: DFQATT and SNEGSKA (reference sequence). Written as DNA, the CDR3 is TGCAGTGCTAGAGACCTGACGGGGAGCATCTATGGCTACACCTTC. Amino acid sequence: CSARDLTGSIYGYTF.

The genes are TRBV3-1 and TRBJ1-1; D is possibly TRBD1 (5 bases). Germline values: CDR1 LGHDT, CDR2 YNNKEL (reference sequence). Trimming took off 0 bases at V and 2 bases at J, with 13 bases between the two ends. The CDR3 runs to 16 residues. The chain's CDR3 is CASSQDKGLVNTEAFF. The CDR3 DNA reads as TGTGCCAGCAGCCAAGATAAGGGACTGGTAAACACTGAAGCTTTCTTT.

CDR3 amino acids: CASSQDPGANEKLFF. DNA for the CDR3: TGCGCCAGCAGCCAAGATCCGGGGGCTAATGAAAAACTGTTTTTT. The chain carries TRBV4-1 and TRBJ1-4, with TRBD1 as a possible D gene (5 bases). The CDR3 has 15 residues. The ends were cut back, 0 bases at V and 3 bases at J, with 8 bases in the middle. The V gene's germline CDR1 is MGHRA and CDR2 YSYEKL.

This clonotype has just a few counts. The chain carries TRBV20-1 and TRBJ2-1; D might be TRBD1 or TRBD2, each matching 5 bases. Deletions cut 0 bases from V and 6 bases from J, with 9 bases between. The CDR3 consists of 13 residues. CDR1 is DFQATT, CDR2 SNEGSKA, per germline (reference sequence). CDR3 sequence (DNA): TGCAGTGCTAGAGATTCGGGGCCCAATGAGCAGTTCTTC. This translates into CSARDSGPNEQFF.

This clonotype showed up many times. The chain has TRBV9 and TRBJ2-3; perhaps TRBD2 as D (6 bases). V shed 4 bases and J shed 5 bases, with 11 bases lying between them. The CDR3 consists of 13 residues. Germline CDR1 reads SGDLS; CDR2 reads YYNGEE. The CDR3 is CASSTPGVDTQYF. The DNA of the CDR3 is TGTGCCAGCAGCACCCCGGGGGTAGATACGCAGTATTTT.

This clonotype was detected ten times or more. V usage is TRBV12-3 or TRBV12-4 and J usage is TRBJ1-2, with TRBD1 as a possible D gene (6 bases). V was trimmed by 5 bases and J by 4 bases, leaving 11 bases between them. This CDR3 is built from 13 residues. CDR3 DNA sequence: TGTGCCAGCAGTGCCGGGACAATCTATGGCTACACCTTC. It yields the protein CASSAGTIYGYTF.

The chain has TRBV12-3 or TRBV12-4 and TRBJ2-2, with TRBD2 matching over 7 bases. This CDR3 region has 16 residues. The V segment lost 3 bases and the J segment 0 bases; nucleotides outside the gene matches: 4. In nucleotides, the CDR3 is TGTGCCAGCAGTTTTTACGGGGGGACGAACACCGGGGAGCTGTTTTTT. Translating gives CASSFYGGTNTGELFF.

This chain joins TRBV6-2 or TRBV6-3 and TRBJ2-1; D is perhaps TRBD2 (6 bases). Germline V CDR1 and CDR2: MNHEY, SVGEGT. This CDR3 is 13 amino acids long. The V gene lost 5 bases and the J gene lost 16 bases, with 21 bases spanning the gap. CDR3 nucleotides: TGTGCCAGCAGTCCAACCCCCGGGACTCCCTTTTTCTTC. Its protein is CASSPTPGTPFFF.

V is TRBV5-1 and J is TRBJ1-1; no definite D call. V lost 1 base and J 5 bases, leaving 9 bases between the germline ends. Germline V gene sequence: CDR1 SGHRS, CDR2 YFSETQ. The CDR3 is made up of 13 amino acids. The CDR3 protein is CASSLKIGTEAFF. CDR3 nucleotides: TGCGCCAGCAGCTTGAAAATTGGGACTGAAGCTTTCTTT.

A few counts support this clonotype. The chain carries TRBV27 and TRBJ2-7, with 8 bases matching TRBD1. The CDR3 loop spans 15 amino acids. From germline, CDR1 is MNHEY and CDR2 SMNVEV (reference sequence). V shed 3 bases, J shed 7 bases, and the junction held 11 bases outside the gene matches. CDR3 residues: CASSFIGQGLVEQYF. The CDR3 region has the DNA TGTGCCAGCAGTTTTATCGGACAGGGACTGGTAGAGCAGTACTTC.

This clonotype appeared a few times. J is TRBJ1-1 and V is TRBV24-1; 8 positions match TRBD1. CDR1 and CDR2 (germline): KGHDR, SFDVKD. V trimming: 2 bases; J trimming: 5 bases; junction bases outside the gene matches: 3. The length of the CDR3 is 14 residues. CDR3 DNA: TGTGCCACCAGTGATTCGACAGGGGTAACTGAAGCTTTCTTT. It translates to CATSDSTGVTEAFF.

The chain joins TRBV28 to TRBJ2-4, with D perhaps matching TRBD2 (5 bases). Trimming took 3 bases from V and 2 from J, leaving 17 bases between them. Looked up from germline, CDR1 is MDHEN and CDR2 is SYDVKM. The CDR3 consists of 17 residues. Here the CDR3 DNA reads TGTGCCAGCAGTTTTCCTCGGCAGGCCGGGACCAAAAACATTCAGTACTTC. Protein sequence: CASSFPRQAGTKNIQYF.

This clonotype has only a few counts. This chain connects TRBV20-1 to TRBJ2-5; D is undetermined. Per the germline V gene, CDR1 is DFQATT and CDR2 is SNEGSKA (reference sequence). There are 13 residues in the CDR3. The CDR3 DNA is TGCAGCCACAGATTCTGGGCGGAAGGGACCCAGTACTTC. Amino acids: CSHRFWAEGTQYF.

The chain joins TRBV4-1 to TRBJ2-2; TRBD1 matches at 10 bases. This CDR3 comprises 16 residues. From germline, CDR1 is MGHRA and CDR2 YSYEKL. The ends lost 2 bases at V and 7 bases at J; junction bases unmatched: 7. The CDR3 protein is CASSQRDRGRGGELFF. The DNA of the CDR3 is TGCGCCAGCAGCCAAAGAGACAGGGGGCGGGGCGGGGAGCTGTTTTTT.

The chain combines TRBV7-2 with TRBJ2-3; 7 nucleotides align to TRBD2. V gave up 5 bases and J gave up 4 bases; unmatched junction bases: 12. Germline V gene sequence: CDR1 SGHTA, CDR2 FQGNSA. The CDR3 length is 16 residues. CDR3 residues: CASSITSVISADTQYF. The CDR3 DNA follows: TGTGCCAGCAGCATTACTAGCGTAATTAGCGCAGATACGCAGTATTTT. Complete variable domain (other parts from reference TRBV7-2 and TRBJ2-3): GAGVSQSPSNKVTEKGKDVELRCDPISGHTALYWYRQSLGQGLEFLIYFQGNSAPDKSGLPSDRFSAERTGGSVSTLTIQRTQQEDSAVYLCASSITSVISADTQYFGPGTRLTVL.

This rearrangement joins TRBV9 to TRBJ2-3; D may be TRBD2 (6 bases). Looked up from germline, CDR1 is SGDLS and CDR2 is YYNGEE. The CDR3 runs to 16 residues. Trimming pared 3 bases from V and 4 bases from J, leaving 18 bases between. CDR3 sequence reads: CASSALSTGVSDTQYF. As DNA, the CDR3 is TGTGCCAGCAGCGCGCTTTCTACGGGAGTGTCAGATACGCAGTATTTT.

This clonotype occurred many times. The chain carries TRBV6-2 or TRBV6-3 and TRBJ1-5; D might be TRBD1 (6 bases). V gave up 5 bases and J gave up 7 bases, with 15 bases separating them. The CDR3 consists of 14 residues. Germline V gives CDR1 MNHEY, CDR2 SVGEGT. The CDR3 region is CASSPLGGKQPQHF. The CDR3 bases are TGTGCCAGCAGTCCCTTAGGGGGGAAACAGCCCCAGCATTTT.

The rearrangement uses TRBV12-3 or TRBV12-4 and TRBJ1-2, with 7 bases that match TRBD1. Losses at the gene ends were 6 bases for V and 7 bases for J; bases not matched to a gene: 17. The CDR3 covers 16 residues. CDR3 bases: TGTGCCAGCAGCAGGATGGGCGGACAGGTTTCAGGTGGCTACACCTTC. Protein product: CASSRMGGQVSGGYTF.

J is TRBJ1-5 and V is TRBV2, with TRBD1 matching over 8 bases. The CDR3 is 14 amino acids. Per the germline V gene, CDR1 is SNHLY and CDR2 is FYNNEI. Trimming cost V 6 bases and J 9 bases; bases outside gene matches: 10. The CDR3 here is CASRPGQERGPQHF. For the CDR3, the DNA is TGTGCCAGCAGGCCGGGACAGGAGAGGGGGCCCCAGCATTTT.

This clonotype was counted many times. The CDR3 bases are TGTGCCAGCAGTTTATTCGACAGGGGTAATGGCTACACCTTC. Residues: CASSLFDRGNGYTF. The rearrangement joins TRBV12-3 or TRBV12-4 to TRBJ1-2; 8 positions match TRBD1. The CDR3 loop spans 14 amino acids. The J segment lost 6 bases and the V segment lost 2 bases, leaving 5 bases of the junction unmatched.

This clonotype was found a few times. V gene TRBV29-1 combines with J gene TRBJ1-1, with unresolved D. CDR1 is SQVTM, CDR2 ANQGSEA, per germline. This CDR3 has 12 residues. V dropped 0 bases and J dropped 6 bases, with 8 bases sitting between them. CDR3 sequence reads: CSVEDFISEAFF. The CDR3 region has the DNA TGCAGCGTTGAAGACTTCATCTCTGAAGCTTTCTTT.

This clonotype appeared a few times. The J gene is TRBJ1-5, the V gene TRBV20-1; no clear D gene. CDR1 DFQATT and CDR2 SNEGSKA come from the germline V gene (reference sequence). V was clipped by 3 bases and J by 3 bases, with 15 bases between them. CDR3 length equals 15 residues. In DNA, the CDR3 is TGCAGTGCTAGGGACTTGGGAATCTACAATCAGCCCCAGCATTTT. Translating it yields CSARDLGIYNQPQHF.

This clonotype was recorded a few times. V usage is TRBV19 and J usage is TRBJ2-1, with unresolved D. Trimming stripped 1 base from V and 6 bases from J, with 10 bases between. Per the germline V gene, CDR1 is LNHDA and CDR2 is SQIVND (reference sequence). This CDR3 has 14 residues. The CDR3: CASSIAPQSNEQFF. The DNA for the CDR3 is TGTGCCAGTAGTATAGCACCACAGTCCAATGAGCAGTTCTTC.

The V and J genes are TRBV6-1 and TRBJ1-1, with 7 bases fitting TRBD1. The CDR3 is 15 residues long. With 1 base clipped from V and 5 bases from J, the junction kept 7 bases outside the gene matches. Germline assignment: CDR1 MNHNS and CDR2 SASEGT. CDR3 amino acids: CASSEGAGGRTEAFF. CDR3 coding DNA: TGTGCCAGCAGTGAAGGGGCAGGGGGGAGGACTGAAGCTTTCTTT.

J is TRBJ2-1 and V is TRBV12-3 or TRBV12-4; D remains ambiguous. The CDR3 has 10 residues. V was cut by 6 bases and J by 10 bases, with 7 bases left in between. The CDR3 nucleotides read TGTGCCAGCAGCCAAGAGGAGCAGTTCTTC. This translates into CASSQEEQFF.